Below are 21 T cell receptor beta chains sequenced from a single sample in a study of blood T cell repertoires in COVID-19. Sequencing was performed with immunoSEQ multiplex PCR; in TCRdb, only in-frame clones are kept and a portion is missing. The sample includes approximately 200,000 clones, around 85% seen only once; the top ten take around a sixth. Specimen: PBMCs or T cells enriched from blood (not recorded which). The receptor source for this set is a middle-aged man who had recovered from COVID-19.

This chain joins TRBV6-5 and TRBJ2-5; a possible D gene is TRBD1 (5 bases). Trimming pared 11 bases from V and 2 bases from J, leaving 18 bases between. The CDR3 contains 14 residues. Germline CDR1 is MNHEY and CDR2 is SVGAGI. The CDR3, as DNA: TGTGCCCTAAGCTGGGGCCCCTATCAAGAGACCCAGTACTTC. Translated, it gives CALSWGPYQETQYF.

The chain uses TRBV19 and TRBJ1-4; D gene unclear. The CDR3 is made up of 15 amino acids. Looked up from germline, CDR1 is LNHDA and CDR2 is SQIVND (reference sequence). Trimming left V 6 bases short and J 3 bases short, with 14 bases between. The CDR3 nucleotides are TGTGCCAGTAGGGCGTCGAGAGGGCCTAATGAAAAACTGTTTTTT. Protein product: CASRASRGPNEKLFF.

Only one count was recorded for this clone. V gene TRBV19 combines with J gene TRBJ1-5; TRBD1 agrees at 12 bases. Germline values: CDR1 LNHDA, CDR2 SQIVND (reference sequence). The CDR3 spans 18 residues. With V trimmed by 3 bases and J by 6 bases, 12 bases remained unmatched. As DNA, the CDR3 is TGTGCCAGTAGTATGGGATGGGGACAGGGGGCGTTCGCTCAGCCCCAGCATTTT. This sequence encodes CASSMGWGQGAFAQPQHF. Complete variable domain (other parts from reference TRBV19 and TRBJ1-5): DGGITQSPKYLFRKEGQNVTLSCEQNLNHDAMYWYRQDPGQGLRLIYYSQIVNDFQKGDIAEGYSVSREKKESFPLTVTSAQKNPTAFYLCASSMGWGQGAFAQPQHFGDGTRLSIL.

The chain has TRBV7-3 and TRBJ1-2; 7 bases are shared with TRBD1. J gave up 3 bases and V 5 bases, and 3 bases lay outside the gene matches. Per germline, CDR1 SGHTA and CDR2 FQGTGA. The CDR3 runs to 13 residues. CDR3 DNA: TGTGCCAGCAGCCCGGACAGGTACTATGGCTACACCTTC. It specifies CASSPDRYYGYTF.

This chain links TRBV15 with TRBJ2-3; weak D call: TRBD2 (6 bases). The germline CDR1 and CDR2 sequences are LNHNV and YYDKDF (reference sequence). CDR3 length equals 15 residues. The V end lost 2 bases, the J end lost 3 bases, and 12 bases lay between the germline ends. The CDR3 loop reads CATSRSRLVTDTQYF. The DNA for the CDR3 is TGTGCCACCAGCAGATCAAGACTAGTAACAGATACGCAGTATTTT.

The chain couples TRBV4-2 to TRBJ2-7; TRBD2 matches 13 bases. The CDR3 is made up of 16 amino acids. With 3 bases clipped from V and 4 bases from J, the junction kept 6 bases outside the gene matches. Germline assignment: CDR1 LGHNA and CDR2 YNFKEQ. The DNA for the CDR3 is TGTGCCAGCAGCCAGGGGACTAGCGGGATCTCGTACGAGCAGTACTTC. This codes for CASSQGTSGISYEQYF.

This sequence joins TRBV13 and TRBJ2-1; tentatively, D is TRBD2 (6 bases). V was trimmed by 5 bases and J by 4 bases, leaving 18 bases between them. The CDR3 runs to 16 residues. Germline assignment: CDR1 PRHDT and CDR2 FYEKMQ (reference sequence). The CDR3 loop is CASSPEGRGFYNEQFF. Written as DNA, the CDR3 is TGTGCCAGCAGCCCCGAGGGGCGGGGATTTTACAATGAGCAGTTCTTC.

This chain joins TRBV6-2 or TRBV6-3 and TRBJ2-2; 7 bases align to TRBD2. V shed 5 bases, J shed 0 bases, and the junction held 9 bases outside the gene matches. The CDR3 spans 17 residues. Germline V gives CDR1 MNHEY, CDR2 SVGEGT. Here the CDR3 DNA reads TGTGCCAGCAGTGCCTTTGGGCTAGCGGCGAACACCGGGGAGCTGTTTTTT. Its translation: CASSAFGLAANTGELFF.

This chain uses TRBV18 with TRBJ1-2, with D possibly being TRBD1 (5 bases). CDR1 is KGHSH, CDR2 LQKENI, per germline. CDR3 size: 13 residues. V lost 5 bases and J 5 bases, leaving 12 bases between the germline ends. Here the CDR3 DNA reads TGTGCCAGCTCATCGGACATCCCTTATGGCTACACCTTC. It specifies CASSSDIPYGYTF.

This clone showed up just a few times. The V gene is TRBV28, the J gene TRBJ2-7; possible D gene TRBD2, 5 bases. Trimming shortened V by 5 bases and J by 0 bases, and 20 bases separated the two germline ends. Germline V gene lookup returns CDR1 MDHEN and CDR2 SYDVKM. CDR3 length: 17 amino acids. The CDR3 coding sequence is TGTGCCAGCAGTCTATCAAGATCGGGATCTCCCTCCTACGAGCAGTACTTC. Protein sequence: CASSLSRSGSPSYEQYF. Complete variable domain (other parts from reference TRBV28 and TRBJ2-7): DVKVTQSSRYLVKRTGEKVFLECVQDMDHENMFWYRQDPGLGLRLIYFSYDVKMKEKGDIPEGYSVSREKKERFSLILESASTNQTSMYLCASSLSRSGSPSYEQYFGPGTRLTVT.

The chain links TRBV13 to TRBJ1-3; D ambiguous. Germline CDR1 reads PRHDT; CDR2 reads FYEKMQ (reference sequence). The V end lost 5 bases, the J end lost 4 bases, and 6 bases lay between the germline ends. The CDR3 runs to 12 residues. Here the CDR3 reads CASSTRGNTIYF. CDR3 sequence (DNA): TGTGCCAGCAGCACCAGAGGAAACACCATATATTTT.

The V call is TRBV6-2 or TRBV6-3, the J call TRBJ1-1; D remains unclear. The germline V gene has CDR1 MNHEY and CDR2 SVGEGT. CDR3 size: 15 residues. V was trimmed by 4 bases and J by 0 bases, leaving 12 bases between them. CDR3 bases: TGTGCCAGCAGTTTCGTCCCTTCCCTGAACACTGAAGCTTTCTTT. Residues: CASSFVPSLNTEAFF.

The rearrangement links TRBV2 to TRBJ1-5, with unresolved D. CDR3 length equals 15 residues. Trimming removed 4 bases from V and 1 base from J, with 11 bases in between. CDR1 SNHLY and CDR2 FYNNEI come from the germline V gene. CDR3 nucleotide sequence: TGTGCCAGCAGTGTCTCAGGAGGGAGCAATCAGCCCCAGCATTTT. Translating gives CASSVSGGSNQPQHF.

About this clone: Other DNA sequences in this sample translate to the same CDR3. This chain uses TRBV3-1 (or the pseudogene TRBV3-2) with TRBJ2-7, with D tentatively TRBD2 (5 bases). Between the trimmed V and J ends, which lost 1 base and 7 bases, there was a span of 5 bases. This CDR3 has 11 residues. Germline CDR1 reads LGHDT; CDR2 reads YNNKEL (reference sequence). The CDR3 DNA follows: TGTGCCAGCAGCCAAGCGGGAGAGCAGTACTTC. This gives the protein CASSQAGEQYF.

The V and J genes are TRBV3-1 (or the pseudogene TRBV3-2) and TRBJ1-4; TRBD1 aligns across 9 bases. The V segment lost 0 bases and the J segment 7 bases; nucleotides outside the gene matches: 3. Per the germline V gene, CDR1 is LGHDT and CDR2 is YNNKEL (reference sequence). The length of the CDR3 is 15 residues. This CDR3 is CASSQDLGQGEKLFF. The CDR3 DNA sequence: TGTGCCAGCAGCCAAGATCTGGGACAGGGTGAAAAACTGTTTTTT.

CDR3 residues: CAWDRDGHEQFF. CDR3 DNA: TGTGCCTGGGACAGGGATGGTCATGAGCAGTTCTTC. This sequence joins TRBV30 and TRBJ2-1, with 7 bases fitting TRBD1. Germline CDR1 is GTSNPN and CDR2 is SVGIG (reference sequence). With 5 bases clipped from V and 8 bases from J, the junction kept 6 bases outside the gene matches. The CDR3 has 12 amino acids.

The CDR3 spells CATSDPRTDRYNEQFF. In DNA form, the CDR3 reads TGTGCCACCAGTGATCCGAGGACGGACAGGTACAATGAGCAGTTCTTC. This chain connects TRBV24-1 to TRBJ2-1, with 7 bases lining up with TRBD1. Germline V gene lookup returns CDR1 KGHDR and CDR2 SFDVKD. V was clipped by 3 bases and J by 4 bases; unmatched bases: 8. The CDR3 sequence is 16 residues long.

The CDR3 region has the DNA TGTGCCAGCAGTGAGCCGAGGACAGAGGAGCTGTTTTTT. Translating it yields CASSEPRTEELFF. The V and J genes are TRBV5-8 and TRBJ2-2; D may be TRBD1 (6 bases). V lost 5 bases, J lost 10 bases, and 15 bases lay in between. In germline, CDR1 is SGHTS, CDR2 YDEGEE. The CDR3 spans 13 residues. Filled out from reference TRBV5-8 and TRBJ2-2, the complete variable domain reads EAGVTQSPTHLIKTRGQQATLRCSPISGHTSVYWYQQALGLGLQFLLWYDEGEERNRGNFPPRFSGRQFPNYSSELNVNALELEDSALYLCASSEPRTEELFFGEGSRLTVL.

A remark on this clone: Other DNA variants within this sample encode the same CDR3. The V gene is TRBV9, the J gene TRBJ2-7; 10 bases are shared with TRBD2. Germline V gene lookup returns CDR1 SGDLS and CDR2 YYNGEE. Unmatched junction bases numbered 6, after V lost 2 bases and J lost 4 bases. This CDR3 has 15 amino acids. The CDR3 loop is CASSVGASGSYEQYF. The CDR3 coding sequence is TGTGCCAGCAGCGTCGGGGCTAGCGGGAGTTACGAGCAGTACTTC.

The chain carries TRBV5-1 and TRBJ2-1, with 9 bases that match TRBD1. The V and J ends lost 0 bases and 4 bases, in that order; junction bases with no gene match: 5. The CDR3 is made up of 16 amino acids. CDR1 is SGHRS, CDR2 YFSETQ, per germline. The CDR3 DNA reads as TGCGCCAGCAGCTTGGTAGGGACAGGGCAATACAATGAGCAGTTCTTC. As protein: CASSLVGTGQYNEQFF.

The table lists this clone with many counts. This rearrangement joins TRBV2 to TRBJ2-5; tentative D call: TRBD1 (5 bases). There are 12 residues in the CDR3. The V gene lost 3 bases and the J gene lost 3 bases, with 5 bases spanning the gap. Looked up from germline, CDR1 is SNHLY and CDR2 is FYNNEI. CDR3 DNA sequence: TGTGCCAGCAGTGACAGGGAAGAGACCCAGTACTTC. Residues: CASSDREETQYF.